The 19 T cell receptor beta chains given below trace back to one sample, sequenced in a study of metastatic and nonmetastatic thyroid tumors. MiXCR reprocessed the PCR reads for TCRdb. The sample lists 43,000 or so clones, about 4% occurring once. All patients were untreated before thyroid surgery. The sequenced material came from blood. These receptor sequences come from a female donor with papillary thyroid cancer or a benign thyroid nodule (not recorded which). Some clones in this sample may be carry-over from other donors' samples.

The sample holds many counts of this clone. The CDR3 spells CASSVGLAVQSSYEQYF. DNA of the CDR3: TGTGCCAGCAGCGTAGGTCTAGCGGTACAGAGCTCCTACGAGCAGTACTTC. This chain connects TRBV9 to TRBJ2-7, with TRBD2 identical over 7 bases. The CDR3 runs 17 residues. The V gene end was trimmed by 0 bases and the J gene end by 0 bases; junction bases not matched to a gene: 9. Per germline, CDR1 SGDLS and CDR2 YYNGEE.

This clone was observed a few times. The genes are TRBV27 and TRBJ2-7, with TRBD1 identical over 7 bases. After removal of 2 bases from V and 2 bases from J, the junction contained 9 bases not matched to a gene. Germline V gene lookup returns CDR1 MNHEY and CDR2 SMNVEV (reference sequence). The CDR3 has 16 amino acids. The CDR3 nucleotides are TGTGCCAGCAGTTTAGGGGCCGGGACAGCTCCCTACGAGCAGTACTTC. As protein: CASSLGAGTAPYEQYF.

The table lists this clone with a few counts. A much larger clone lies one base from this, so it may be a read error. This rearrangement joins TRBV27 to TRBJ2-2, with D perhaps matching TRBD2 (5 bases). Trimming cost V 7 bases and J 10 bases, with 16 bases left between them. The germline CDR1 and CDR2 sequences are MNHEY and SMNVEV (reference sequence). The CDR3 covers 13 residues. The CDR3 loop is CASMRVSAVELFF. CDR3 nucleotides: TGTGCCAGCATGAGGGTGAGCGCCGTGGAGCTGTTTTTT.

By its share, this clone is medium-sized. The chain joins TRBV6-1 to TRBJ2-1, with D possibly being TRBD2 (6 bases). CDR3 length: 13 residues. Germline-derived CDR1 and CDR2 are MNHNS and SASEGT. Trimming shortened V by 6 bases and J by 6 bases, and 12 bases separated the two germline ends. The CDR3 reads CASREMGGNEQFF. The CDR3 bases are TGTGCCAGCAGAGAAATGGGGGGCAATGAGCAGTTCTTC.

This clone has just a few counts. This chain connects TRBV6-2 or TRBV6-3 to TRBJ1-5, with 10 bases that match TRBD1. The germline gives CDR1 MNHEY, CDR2 SVGEGT. The CDR3 covers 18 residues. V gave up 5 bases and J gave up 2 bases; unmatched junction bases: 12. Here the CDR3 DNA reads TGTGCCAGCAGTCCCGCCGGGACAGGGGTCTATGGCAATCAGCCCCAGCATTTT. Protein product: CASSPAGTGVYGNQPQHF.

This clone was seen many times. The chain combines TRBV6-1 with TRBJ1-4; 7 nucleotides agree with TRBD1. The CDR3 covers 16 residues. Germline V gene data show CDR1 as MNHNS and CDR2 as SASEGT. Losses at the gene ends were 5 bases for V and 3 bases for J; bases not matched to a gene: 9. CDR3 loop: CASSLIPGGANEKLFF. The DNA for the CDR3 is TGTGCCAGCAGTTTAATTCCAGGGGGGGCTAATGAAAAACTGTTTTTT.

This clone was seen at least ten times. The V call is TRBV19, the J call TRBJ2-2; 7 bases line up with TRBD2. CDR1 is LNHDA and CDR2 is SQIVND in the germline V gene (reference sequence). The trim removed 8 bases at V and 9 bases at J, leaving 18 bases unmatched. CDR3 length: 16 amino acids. Here the CDR3 DNA reads TGTGCCAGTGCCTATAGGACTAGAGGGGACCGCCGGGAGCTGTTTTTT. Translation gives CASAYRTRGDRRELFF.

Many counts were recorded for this clone. For the CDR3, the DNA is TGTGCCATCAGTGAGGACGGGACTGAAGCTTTCTTT. Encoded protein: CAISEDGTEAFF. The chain employs TRBV10-3 and TRBJ1-1; D is uncertain. V was cut by 2 bases and J by 5 bases, with 6 bases left in between. The CDR3 is 12 residues long. Germline loops: CDR1 ENHRY, CDR2 SYGVKD.

This clone was seen repeatedly, ten times or more. The chain joins TRBV5-1 to TRBJ2-2; 9 bases are a match to TRBD2. There are 15 residues in the CDR3. Unmatched junction bases numbered 7, after V lost 4 bases and J lost 6 bases. The V gene's germline CDR1 is SGHRS and CDR2 YFSETQ. The CDR3 sequence is CASSAGTSRAGELFF. Here the CDR3 DNA reads TGCGCCAGCAGCGCAGGGACTAGCAGGGCCGGGGAGCTGTTTTTT.

This clone was seen ten or more times. V is TRBV5-1 and J is TRBJ2-3; D may be TRBD1 (5 bases). The germline V and J ends were trimmed by 3 bases and 2 bases, with 7 bases remaining between them. The germline V gene has CDR1 SGHRS and CDR2 YFSETQ. The CDR3 is 13 residues long. The CDR3 region is CASSSQATDTQYF. As DNA, the CDR3 is TGCGCCAGCAGCTCACAGGCCACAGATACGCAGTATTTT.

This clone has just a few counts. V gene TRBV5-4 combines with J gene TRBJ2-7, with 9 bases that match TRBD2. This CDR3 contains 15 residues. Trimming removed 0 bases from V and 3 bases from J; junction bases left unmatched: 4. CDR1 and CDR2 (germline): SGHNT, YYREEE (reference sequence). The chain's CDR3 is CASSLVAGGDYEQYF. DNA of the CDR3: TGTGCCAGCAGCTTGGTGGCGGGAGGGGACTACGAGCAGTACTTC.

A remark on this clone: A read error is likely, as this CDR3 ends without the conserved phenylalanine or tryptophan. The CDR3 DNA reads TGTGCCAGTAGTACCCTTGGGGGGAGGGAGGCAGATACGCAGTATCTT. This codes for CASSTLGGREADTQYL. This sequence joins TRBV19 and TRBJ2-3, with 7 bases matching TRBD2. The junction had 11 bases not matched to a gene; V was cut back by 4 bases and J by 4 bases. This CDR3 region has 16 residues. The V gene's germline CDR1 is LNHDA and CDR2 SQIVND (reference sequence).

This clone was detected many times. It may be a read error: a sequence one base away is much more abundant. Other DNA variants within this sample encode the same CDR3. The CDR3, as DNA: TGTGCCAGCAGACCTCCTAACTATGGCTACACCTTC. Residues: CASRPPNYGYTF. V is TRBV28 and J is TRBJ1-2; D remains ambiguous. This CDR3 spans 12 amino acids. V was shortened by 6 bases and J by 0 bases, with 5 bases between the two germline ends. Germline-derived CDR1 and CDR2 are MDHEN and SYDVKM.

As DNA, the CDR3 is TGTGCCAGCAGCTTAGGGCGGGGGGCCGGGGAGCTGTTTTTT. Its translation: CASSLGRGAGELFF. The chain combines TRBV19 with TRBJ2-2; 8 positions agree with TRBD2. This CDR3 has 14 amino acids. V lost 9 bases and J lost 6; bases outside the gene matches: 9. Germline assignment: CDR1 LNHDA and CDR2 SQIVND (reference sequence).

This clone was seen more than once but under ten times. No conserved phenylalanine or tryptophan is present at the end of the CDR3, so a read error is the likely explanation. The rearrangement joins TRBV27 to TRBJ1-1; D remains ambiguous. Deletions cut 3 bases from V and 7 bases from J, with 12 bases between. This CDR3 has 13 amino acids. The germline V gene encodes CDR1 MNHEY and CDR2 SMNVEV (reference sequence). The CDR3 is CASSFRTSHEAFS. In DNA, the CDR3 is TGTGCCAGCAGTTTTCGGACGTCTCATGAAGCTTTCTCT.

The genes are TRBV19 and TRBJ2-7, with D hard to call. CDR1 and CDR2 from the germline V gene are LNHDA and SQIVND (reference sequence). V shed 3 bases and J shed 3 bases, with 9 bases lying between them. The CDR3 totals 13 residues. This CDR3 is CASSINPSYEQYF. CDR3 in DNA: TGTGCCAGTAGTATTAATCCTAGCTACGAGCAGTACTTC.

This clone occurred many times. The chain has TRBV5-4 and TRBJ2-2; no clear D. CDR1 and CDR2 (germline): SGHNT, YYREEE (reference sequence). V was pared by 4 bases and J by 2 bases, with 15 bases between. The CDR3 consists of 16 residues. In nucleotides, the CDR3 is TGTGCCAGCAGCCTGAGCCCTCTGGGAAACACCGGGGAGCTGTTTTTT. Translation gives CASSLSPLGNTGELFF.

This clone was seen many times. The V call is TRBV24-1, the J call TRBJ1-2; 12 nucleotides match TRBD1. Losses at the gene ends were 7 bases for V and 6 bases for J; bases not matched to a gene: 2. The CDR3 extends over 13 amino acids. The germline gives CDR1 KGHDR, CDR2 SFDVKD. The CDR3 region is CATRGTGGDGYTF. The CDR3 coding sequence is TGTGCCACCAGGGGGACAGGGGGCGATGGCTACACCTTC.

This clone has a count of ten or more. This chain uses TRBV5-4 with TRBJ1-2, with 11 bases lining up with TRBD1. Germline CDR1 SGHNT, CDR2 YYREEE (reference sequence). The CDR3 runs 14 residues. The V segment lost 6 bases and the J segment 8 bases; nucleotides outside the gene matches: 9. This chain's CDR3 is CASNPLGQGAGYTF. DNA for the CDR3: TGTGCCAGCAACCCCCTTGGACAGGGGGCAGGCTACACCTTC.